This entry is about one TCR beta chain. It has no known antigen specificity. Base quality data are lacking; no much larger clone is found one base away. The data originate from a study of CD8+ T cells in alopecia areata (dated by TCRdb to about 2018). A note on the overall study: Treated patients were enrolled in an open-label pilot trial of oral tofacitinib at 5 to 10 mg twice daily for moderate-to-severe alopecia areata. In both human patients and the C3H/HeJ mouse model, the study applied high-throughput TCRbeta sequencing to look at T cell clonal expansion in alopecia areata. Patients on tofacitinib were biopsied at baseline and after 4 and 24 weeks of treatment, and several of the patients also had a later scalp biopsy. Scalp clonality was compared across normal scalp (n=4), patchy alopecia areata scalp (n=8), and alopecia totalis/universalis scalp (n=8). Tofacitinib was given for 6 to 18 months, followed by 6 months of follow-up off drug to assess delayed response and recurrence. immunoSEQ multiplex PCR using 35 Vbeta forward primers and 13 Jbeta reverse primers was used to amplify TCRbeta CDR3 regions. RNA was extracted with the PAXgene miRNA kit for fixed scalp, the miRNeasy kit for PBMCs, and the RNeasy kit for mouse skin. The SALT score, which quantifies the percentage of affected scalp surface area, was used to measure disease severity in treated patients. Scalp tissue and sorted CD4+ and CD8+ peripheral blood T cells from patchy and totalis/universalis alopecia areata patients and from healthy controls were covered by human TCRbeta sequencing. Overall study results and their limits: Many expanded lesional clones persisted in scalp and blood during tofacitinib treatment, which may partly explain relapse after stopping treatment. The treated cohort was small, with a single nonresponder, so links between baseline CD8+ expansion and response need larger studies. TCR sequences shared between patients were less clear than in mice, possibly partly because of HLA diversity in the patient population. Compared with normal scalp, lesional scalp had higher clonality and more expanded CD8+ clones, particularly in alopecia totalis/universalis, a pattern that suggests antigenic drive. Tofacitinib significantly lowered scalp clonality and the number of expanded CD8+ clones among the top 100 scalp clones. Unlike mouse skin, which is dominated by gammadelta T cells, normal human skin has resident alphabeta T cells that are also sequenced, and this complicates analysis of the scalp TCR repertoire.

Library preparation used the immunoSEQ multiplex PCR assay. RNA was extracted from all samples and reverse transcribed into cDNA, which served as template for TCR sequencing. First-strand cDNA was synthesized with SuperScript III using a 2:1 mix of oligo-dT and random hexamers. A synthetic immune receptor repertoire was used to gauge amplification bias, and whatever bias remained was removed computationally. Concerning the study's data processing: After raw reads were preprocessed to remove errors, the CDR3 was defined following IMGT conventions as running from the conserved cysteine to phenylalanine. To get clonality, Shannon entropy was normalized by log2 of the number of productive unique TCRs and the result was subtracted from 1. Scalp TCRbeta sequences were cross-referenced with sorted blood CD4 and CD8 repertoires so that the CD4 or CD8 identity of scalp clones could be inferred. TCRdb carries this immuneACCESS record with in-frame sequences only. Its versions omit some clonotypes, under half of them owing to an unresolved V gene in the studies checked, with the rest unexplained. D and trimming come from the DNA, and the V and J calls and clone size come from that table. This sample lists 190,000 or so clones; roughly 53% were detected once. Clones ranked in the top ten supply over 9.5% of the sample.

The time point tag for this specimen amounts to: around 22 weeks on oral tofacitinib. The sample's treatment or condition label, in plain terms: oral pan-JAK inhibitor, 5-10 mg twice daily. Lesional scalp punch biopsies and peripheral blood were obtained from alopecia areata patients. PBMCs were isolated by density centrifugation and stained for CD3, CD4 and CD8, after which CD4+ and CD8+ T cells were sorted on a FACSAria. Cut back by 8 bases and 3 bases, the V and J ends lie 9 bases apart. CDR1 and CDR2, per the germline V gene (reference sequence), are PRHDT and FYEKMQ. The CDR3 runs 12 amino acids, cysteine and phenylalanine included. The DNA shown is the 36-base CDR3, in frame from base 1.

This specimen consisted of CD8+ T cells sorted from blood, obtained at week 24, from a patient treated with tofacitinib. This receptor was taken from a human donor with alopecia areata. Rearrangement joined TRBV13 to TRBJ2-3; the D region possibly corresponds to TRBD2 (7 bases align). CDR3 loop: CASRGATDTQYF. The bases are TGTGCCAGCCGGGGGGCTACAGATACGCAGTATTTT.